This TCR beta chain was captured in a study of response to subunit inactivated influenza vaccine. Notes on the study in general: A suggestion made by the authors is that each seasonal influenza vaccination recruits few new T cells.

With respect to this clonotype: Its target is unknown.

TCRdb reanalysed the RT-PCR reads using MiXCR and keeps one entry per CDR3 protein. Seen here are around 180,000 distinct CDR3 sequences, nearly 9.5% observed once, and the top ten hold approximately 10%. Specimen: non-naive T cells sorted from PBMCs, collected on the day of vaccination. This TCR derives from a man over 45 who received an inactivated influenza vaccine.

The CDR3 DNA follows: TGTGCCAGCAGTGAAGGATGGGGACAGGGGAACAAGCAGTACTTC. Its protein is CASSEGWGQGNKQYF. The chain has TRBV6-1 and TRBJ2-7; 10 nucleotides line up with TRBD1. Trimming removed 1 base from V and 8 bases from J; junction bases left unmatched: 8. The CDR3 is 15 amino acids. The V gene's germline CDR1 is MNHNS and CDR2 SASEGT.